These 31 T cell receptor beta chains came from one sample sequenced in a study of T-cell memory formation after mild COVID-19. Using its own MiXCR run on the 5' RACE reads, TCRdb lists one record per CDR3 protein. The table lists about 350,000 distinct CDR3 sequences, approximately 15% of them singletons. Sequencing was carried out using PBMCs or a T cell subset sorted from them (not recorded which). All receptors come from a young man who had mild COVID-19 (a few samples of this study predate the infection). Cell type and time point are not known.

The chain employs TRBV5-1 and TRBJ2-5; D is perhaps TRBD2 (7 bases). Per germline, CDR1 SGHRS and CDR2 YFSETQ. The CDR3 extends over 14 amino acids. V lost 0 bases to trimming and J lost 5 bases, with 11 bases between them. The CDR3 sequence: CASSLEGGSETQYF. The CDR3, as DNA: TGCGCCAGCAGCTTGGAGGGGGGGTCGGAGACCCAGTACTTC.

Here the CDR3 reads CASSKLRVSTDTQYF. The CDR3, as DNA: TGTGCCAGCAGTAAGCTCAGGGTTAGCACAGATACGCAGTATTTT. The chain carries TRBV12-3 or TRBV12-4 and TRBJ2-3, with D possibly being TRBD1 (5 bases). This CDR3 is 15 amino acids long. V lost 5 bases to trimming and J lost 0 bases, with 12 bases between them.

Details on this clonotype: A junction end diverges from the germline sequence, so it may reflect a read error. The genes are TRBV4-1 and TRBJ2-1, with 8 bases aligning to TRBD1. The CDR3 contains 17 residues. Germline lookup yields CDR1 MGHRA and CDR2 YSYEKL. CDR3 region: CASSQDPGGDVYNEQLF. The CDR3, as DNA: TGCGCCAGCAGCCAAGATCCAGGGGGCGACGTCTACAATGAGCAGTTATTC.

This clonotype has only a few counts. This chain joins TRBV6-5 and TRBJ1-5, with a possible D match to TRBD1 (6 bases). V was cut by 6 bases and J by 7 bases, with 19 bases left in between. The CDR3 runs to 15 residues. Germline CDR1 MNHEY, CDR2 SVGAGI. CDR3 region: CASSPLGGAGQPQHF. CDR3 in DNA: TGTGCCAGCAGCCCGCTAGGGGGGGCAGGGCAGCCCCAGCATTTT.

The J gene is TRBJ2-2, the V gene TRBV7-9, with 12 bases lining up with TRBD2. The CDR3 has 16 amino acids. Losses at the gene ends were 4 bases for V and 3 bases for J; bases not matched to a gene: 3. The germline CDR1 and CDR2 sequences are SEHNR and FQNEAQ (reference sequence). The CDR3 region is CASSSRLAGDTGELFF. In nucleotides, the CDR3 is TGTGCCAGCAGCTCCCGACTAGCGGGGGACACCGGGGAGCTGTTTTTT.

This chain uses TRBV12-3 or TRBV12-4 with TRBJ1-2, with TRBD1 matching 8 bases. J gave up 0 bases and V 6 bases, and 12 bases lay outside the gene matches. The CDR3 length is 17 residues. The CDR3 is CASSIGTGPSPNYGYTF. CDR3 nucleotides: TGTGCCAGCAGCATTGGGACAGGACCATCTCCTAACTATGGCTACACCTTC.

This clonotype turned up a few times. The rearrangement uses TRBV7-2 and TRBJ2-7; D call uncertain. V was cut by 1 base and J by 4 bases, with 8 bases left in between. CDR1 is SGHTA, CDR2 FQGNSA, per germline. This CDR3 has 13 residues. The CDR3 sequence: CASSLGWDYEQYV. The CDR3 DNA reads TGTGCCAGCAGCTTAGGTTGGGATTACGAGCAGTACGTC.

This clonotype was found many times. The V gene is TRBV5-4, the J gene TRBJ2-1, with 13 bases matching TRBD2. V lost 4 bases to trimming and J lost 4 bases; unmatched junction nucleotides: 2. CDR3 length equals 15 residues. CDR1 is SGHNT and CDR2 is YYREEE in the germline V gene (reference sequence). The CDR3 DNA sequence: TGTGCCAGCAGCGAGACTAGCGGGGGGTACAATGAGCAGTTCTTC. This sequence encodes CASSETSGGYNEQFF.

CDR3 sequence: CASSPGRGEQYV. The CDR3 DNA reads TGTGCCAGCTCACCGGGGAGAGGGGAGCAGTACGTC. V usage is TRBV18 and J usage is TRBJ2-7, with D perhaps matching TRBD2 (5 bases). The CDR3 runs to 12 residues. CDR1 is KGHSH, CDR2 LQKENI, per germline. V lost 3 bases to trimming and J lost 7 bases, with 10 bases between them.

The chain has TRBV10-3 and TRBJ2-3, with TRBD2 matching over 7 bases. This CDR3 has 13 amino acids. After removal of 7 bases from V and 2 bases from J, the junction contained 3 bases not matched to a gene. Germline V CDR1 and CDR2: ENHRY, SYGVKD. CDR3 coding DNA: TGTGCCATCACAAGCGGGATCACAGATACGCAGTATTTT. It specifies CAITSGITDTQYF.

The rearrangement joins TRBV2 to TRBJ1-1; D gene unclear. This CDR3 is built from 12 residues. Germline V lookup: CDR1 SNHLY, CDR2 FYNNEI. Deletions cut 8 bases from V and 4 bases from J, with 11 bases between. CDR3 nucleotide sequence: TGTGCCAGCTTCCGGGTGGGCACTGAAGCTTTCTTT. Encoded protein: CASFRVGTEAFF.

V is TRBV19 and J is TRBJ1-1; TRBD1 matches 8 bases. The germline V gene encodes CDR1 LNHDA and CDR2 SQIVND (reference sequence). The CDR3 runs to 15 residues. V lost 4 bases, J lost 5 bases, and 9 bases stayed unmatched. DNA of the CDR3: TGTGCCAGTAGTACGGGACAGGCCGCTGGGACTGAAGCTTTCTTT. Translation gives CASSTGQAAGTEAFF.

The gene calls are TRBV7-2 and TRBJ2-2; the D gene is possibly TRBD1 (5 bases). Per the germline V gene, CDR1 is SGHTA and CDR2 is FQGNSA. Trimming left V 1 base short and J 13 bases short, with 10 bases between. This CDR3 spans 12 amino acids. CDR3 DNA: TGTGCCAGCAGCTTAGGGGGCGCCGGGCTGTTTTTT. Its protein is CASSLGGAGLFF.

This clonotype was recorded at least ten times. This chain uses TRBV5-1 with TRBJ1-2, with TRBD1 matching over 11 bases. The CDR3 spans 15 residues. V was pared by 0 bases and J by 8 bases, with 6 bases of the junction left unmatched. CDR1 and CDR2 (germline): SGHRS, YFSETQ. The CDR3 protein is CASSLAGTGGEGYTF. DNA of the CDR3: TGCGCCAGCAGCTTGGCCGGGACAGGGGGGGAAGGCTACACCTTC.

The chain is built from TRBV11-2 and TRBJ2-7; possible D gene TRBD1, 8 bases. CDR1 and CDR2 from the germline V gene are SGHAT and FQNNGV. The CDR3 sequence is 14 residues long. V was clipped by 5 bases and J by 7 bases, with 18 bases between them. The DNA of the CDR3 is TGTGCCAGCAGCACAAACCTACAGGGGGGGGAGCAGTACGTC. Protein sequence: CASSTNLQGGEQYV.

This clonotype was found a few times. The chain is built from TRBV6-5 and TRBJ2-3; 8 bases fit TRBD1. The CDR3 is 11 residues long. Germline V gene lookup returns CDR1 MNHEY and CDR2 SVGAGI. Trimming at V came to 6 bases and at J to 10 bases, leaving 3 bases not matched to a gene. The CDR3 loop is CASRGQEAQYF. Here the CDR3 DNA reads TGTGCCAGCAGGGGACAGGAGGCGCAGTATTTT.

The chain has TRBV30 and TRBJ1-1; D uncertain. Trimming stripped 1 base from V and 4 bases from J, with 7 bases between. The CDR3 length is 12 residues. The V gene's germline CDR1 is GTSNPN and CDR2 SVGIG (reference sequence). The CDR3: CAWSEVGTEAFF. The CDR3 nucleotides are TGTGCCTGGAGTGAAGTAGGCACTGAAGCTTTCTTT. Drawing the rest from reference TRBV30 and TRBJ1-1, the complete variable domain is SQTIHQWPATLVQPVGSPLSLECTVEGTSNPNLYWYRQAAGRGLQLLFYSVGIGQISSEVPQNLSASRPQDRQFILSSKKLLLSDSGFYLCAWSEVGTEAFFGQGTRLTVV.

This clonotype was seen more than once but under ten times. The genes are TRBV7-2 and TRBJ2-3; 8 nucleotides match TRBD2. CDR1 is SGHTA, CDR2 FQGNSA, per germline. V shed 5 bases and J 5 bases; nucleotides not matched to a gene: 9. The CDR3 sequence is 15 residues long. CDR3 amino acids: CASSKRGGHQDTQYF. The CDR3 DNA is TGTGCCAGCAGCAAACGGGGGGGCCATCAAGATACGCAGTATTTT. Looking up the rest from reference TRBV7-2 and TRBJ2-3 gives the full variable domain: GAGVSQSPSNKVTEKGKDVELRCDPISGHTALYWYRQSLGQGLEFLIYFQGNSAPDKSGLPSDRFSAERTGGSVSTLTIQRTQQEDSAVYLCASSKRGGHQDTQYFGPGTRLTVL.

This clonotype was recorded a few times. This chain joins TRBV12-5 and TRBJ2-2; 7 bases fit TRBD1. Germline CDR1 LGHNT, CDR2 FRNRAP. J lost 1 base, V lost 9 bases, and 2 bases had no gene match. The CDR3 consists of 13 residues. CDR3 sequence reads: CASWTGNTGELFF. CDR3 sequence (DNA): TGTGCTAGCTGGACAGGGAACACCGGGGAGCTGTTTTTT. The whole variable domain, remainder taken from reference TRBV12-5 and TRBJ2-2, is DARVTQTPRHKVTEMGQEVTMRCQPILGHNTVFWYRQTMMQGLELLAYFRNRAPLDDSGMPKDRFSAEMPDATLATLKIQPSEPRDSAVYFCASWTGNTGELFFGEGSRLTVL.

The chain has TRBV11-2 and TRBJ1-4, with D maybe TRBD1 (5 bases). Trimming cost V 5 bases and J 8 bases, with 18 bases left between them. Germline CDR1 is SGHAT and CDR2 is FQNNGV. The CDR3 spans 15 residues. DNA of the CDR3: TGTGCCAGCAGCCCTTGGGGCAGGGACGGCGAAAAACTGTTTTTT. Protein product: CASSPWGRDGEKLFF. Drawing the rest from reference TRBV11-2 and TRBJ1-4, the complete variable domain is EAGVAQSPRYKIIEKRQSVAFWCNPISGHATLYWYQQILGQGPKLLIQFQNNGVVDDSQLPKDRFSAERLKGVDSTLKIQPAKLEDSAVYLCASSPWGRDGEKLFFGSGTQLSVL.

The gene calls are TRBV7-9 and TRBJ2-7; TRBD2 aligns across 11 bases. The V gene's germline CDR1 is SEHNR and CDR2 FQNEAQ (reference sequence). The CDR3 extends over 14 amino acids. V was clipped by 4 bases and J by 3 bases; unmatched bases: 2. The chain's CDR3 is CASSSGTSGYEQYF. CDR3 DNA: TGTGCCAGCAGCTCAGGGACTAGCGGCTACGAGCAGTACTTC.

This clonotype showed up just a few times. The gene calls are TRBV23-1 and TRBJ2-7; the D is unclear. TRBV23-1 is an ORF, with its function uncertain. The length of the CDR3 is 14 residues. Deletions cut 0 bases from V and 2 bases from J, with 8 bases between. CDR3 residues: CASSQSTGAYEQYV. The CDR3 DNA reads TGCGCCAGCAGTCAATCAACCGGTGCCTACGAGCAGTACGTC.

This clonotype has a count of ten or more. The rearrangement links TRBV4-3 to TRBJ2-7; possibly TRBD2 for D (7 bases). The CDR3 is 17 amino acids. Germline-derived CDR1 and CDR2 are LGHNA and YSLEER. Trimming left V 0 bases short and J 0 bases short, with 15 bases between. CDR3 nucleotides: TGCGCCAGCAGCCAAGATACTCGGCGGGGGCACTCCTACGAGCAGTACTTC. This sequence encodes CASSQDTRRGHSYEQYF.

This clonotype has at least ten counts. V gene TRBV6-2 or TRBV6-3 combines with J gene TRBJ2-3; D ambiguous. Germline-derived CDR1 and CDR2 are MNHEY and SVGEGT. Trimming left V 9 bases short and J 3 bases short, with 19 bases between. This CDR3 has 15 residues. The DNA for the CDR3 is TGTGCCAGTCACGTGGGATCAGACACGACAGATACGCAGTATTTT. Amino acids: CASHVGSDTTDTQYF.

CDR3 DNA sequence: TGCGCCAGCAAGGAAAGCGGCGCCACTGAAGCTTTCTTT. It encodes CASKESGATEAFF. The chain recombines TRBV5-1 with TRBJ1-1; D call uncertain. Between the trimmed V and J ends, which lost 6 bases and 4 bases, there was a span of 13 bases. The CDR3 has 13 residues. The germline V gene has CDR1 SGHRS and CDR2 YFSETQ. The full variable domain, in which reference TRBV5-1 and TRBJ1-1 provide the parts outside the CDR3, is KAGVTQTPRYLIKTRGQQVTLSCSPISGHRSVSWYQQTPGQGLQFLFEYFSETQRNKGNFPGRFSGRQFSNSRSEMNVSTLELGDSALYLCASKESGATEAFFGQGTRLTVV.

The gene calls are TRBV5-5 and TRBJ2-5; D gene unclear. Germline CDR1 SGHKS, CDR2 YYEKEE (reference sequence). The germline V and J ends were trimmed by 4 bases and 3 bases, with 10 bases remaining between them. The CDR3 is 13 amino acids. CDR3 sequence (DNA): TGTGCCAGCAGCCGTTTATGGGAAGAGACCCAGTACTTC. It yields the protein CASSRLWEETQYF.

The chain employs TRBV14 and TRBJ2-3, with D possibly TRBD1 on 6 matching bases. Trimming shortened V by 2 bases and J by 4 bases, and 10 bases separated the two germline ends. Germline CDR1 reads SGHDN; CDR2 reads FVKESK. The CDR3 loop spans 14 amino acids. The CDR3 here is CASSQSGAADTQYF. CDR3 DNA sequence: TGTGCCAGCAGCCAATCAGGGGCCGCAGATACGCAGTATTTT.

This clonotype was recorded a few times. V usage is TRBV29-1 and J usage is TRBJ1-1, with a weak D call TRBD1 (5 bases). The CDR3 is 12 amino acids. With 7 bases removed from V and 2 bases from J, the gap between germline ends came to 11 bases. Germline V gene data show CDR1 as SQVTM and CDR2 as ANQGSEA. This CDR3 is CSEGQGNTEAFF. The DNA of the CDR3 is TGCAGCGAAGGGCAGGGCAACACTGAAGCTTTCTTT.

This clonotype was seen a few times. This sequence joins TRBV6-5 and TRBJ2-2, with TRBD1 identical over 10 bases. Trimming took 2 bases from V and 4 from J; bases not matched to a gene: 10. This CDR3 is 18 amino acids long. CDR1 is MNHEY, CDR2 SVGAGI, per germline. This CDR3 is CASSYPVEGTGATGELFF. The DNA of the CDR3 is TGTGCCAGCAGTTACCCGGTGGAGGGGACAGGGGCCACCGGGGAGCTGTTTTTT.

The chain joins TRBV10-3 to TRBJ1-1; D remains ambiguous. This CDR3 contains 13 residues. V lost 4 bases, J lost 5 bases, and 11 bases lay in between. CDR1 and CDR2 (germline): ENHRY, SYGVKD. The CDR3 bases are TGTGCCATCAGTGGGACGCAGGAGACTGAAGCTTTCTTT. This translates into CAISGTQETEAFF.

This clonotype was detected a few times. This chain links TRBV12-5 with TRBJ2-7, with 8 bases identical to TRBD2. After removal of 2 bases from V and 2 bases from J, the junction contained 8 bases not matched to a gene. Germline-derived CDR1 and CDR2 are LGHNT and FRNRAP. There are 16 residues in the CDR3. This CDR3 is CASGLRRAGGPYEQYF. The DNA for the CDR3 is TGTGCTAGTGGTTTGCGTCGCGCGGGGGGACCCTACGAGCAGTACTTC.